The 4 T cell receptor beta chains below all came from one sample that was sequenced in a study of CD8 T cells in ankylosing spondylitis (TCRdb year 2017). The library came from 5' RACE. Sequenced on an Illumina HiSeq 2500. TCRdb reworked the public reads: Q25 trimming with fastp, MiXCR clone assembly, productive beta chains retained. For every CDR3 protein sequence, its rows merge into one entry that carries the most common genes and DNA. This sample is represented by under 300,000 distinct CDR3 sequences; approximately 20% of them were singletons. The ten largest make up roughly a third of the sample. Sequencing was done on a sample of blood, either unsorted or a sorted T cell fraction (not recorded which). These receptors all come from a male donor with ankylosing spondylitis or in good health (not recorded which).

The V gene is TRBV7-8, the J gene TRBJ2-3, with TRBD1 as a possible D gene (6 bases). The CDR3 contains 14 residues. The germline gives CDR1 SGHVS, CDR2 FQNEAQ. V shed 4 bases and J shed 0 bases, with 8 bases lying between them. The DNA for the CDR3 is TGTGCCAGCAGCTACGGACAGAGCACAGATACGCAGTATTTT. Protein sequence: CASSYGQSTDTQYF.

This clonotype was observed a few times. The rearrangement joins TRBV20-1 to TRBJ2-2; D ambiguous. The germline V gene has CDR1 DFQATT and CDR2 SNEGSKA (reference sequence). This CDR3 spans 14 amino acids. Trimming removed 0 bases from V and 1 base from J, with 6 bases in between. DNA of the CDR3: TGCAGTGCTAGAGACCTACAGAACACCGGGGAGCTGTTTTTT. It specifies CSARDLQNTGELFF.

The rearrangement joins TRBV12-3 or TRBV12-4 to TRBJ2-7; 10 positions match TRBD1. Trimming cost V 1 base and J 0 bases; bases outside gene matches: 9. The CDR3 sequence is 18 residues long. The CDR3 reads CASSLGGQGFGSSYEQYF. CDR3 coding DNA: TGTGCCAGCAGTTTAGGGGGACAGGGGTTTGGGAGCTCCTACGAGCAGTACTTC.

This sequence joins TRBV6-5 and TRBJ2-7; weak D call: TRBD2 (7 bases). CDR1 and CDR2 from the germline V gene are MNHEY and SVGAGI. V dropped 3 bases and J dropped 6 bases, with 12 bases sitting between them. The CDR3 sequence is 13 residues long. CDR3 nucleotides: TGTGCCAGCAGTTATAGGGGGGGGGTCGAGCAGTACTTC. Its translation: CASSYRGGVEQYF.